The 31 T cell receptor beta chains presented below share a single source sample, sequenced in a study of radiotherapy plus CTLA-4 blockade in lung cancer. Clones were read by immunoSEQ multiplex PCR, and TCRdb kept only the in-frame ones, dropping some. Among 25,000 to 35,000 clones listed, 79% were seen once. The material was peripheral blood, obtained from a patient treated with radiotherapy plus ipilimumab. These receptors came from a human donor with non-small cell lung cancer that progressed on radiotherapy plus ipilimumab.

CDR3 loop: CASSPTVNTEAFF. The CDR3, as DNA: TGCGCCAGCAGCCCGACCGTGAACACTGAAGCTTTCTTT. The V and J genes are TRBV4-1 and TRBJ1-1; no clear D gene. The germline CDR1 and CDR2 sequences are MGHRA and YSYEKL. With 4 bases removed from V and 0 bases from J, the gap between germline ends came to 6 bases. The length of the CDR3 is 13 residues.

The rearrangement joins TRBV9 to TRBJ2-3; 10 bases are shared with TRBD2. Germline V gene data show CDR1 as SGDLS and CDR2 as YYNGEE. The junction had 11 bases not matched to a gene; V was cut back by 3 bases and J by 1 base. The CDR3 totals 18 residues. As DNA, the CDR3 is TGTGCCAGCAGCGCAGGGCTGGGGCTAGCGGGGGGCACAGATACGCAGTATTTT. Residues: CASSAGLGLAGGTDTQYF.

The table lists this clone with a few counts. The chain joins TRBV27 to TRBJ2-7; 9 bases agree with TRBD1. The V segment lost 2 bases and the J segment 5 bases; nucleotides outside the gene matches: 4. Germline V CDR1 and CDR2: MNHEY, SMNVEV (reference sequence). The CDR3 length is 14 residues. The CDR3 DNA follows: TGTGCCAGCAGTTTAGGGACAGGGATCAACGAGCAGTACTTC. Residues: CASSLGTGINEQYF.

This clone turned up a few times. The chain carries TRBV11-2 and TRBJ2-7; 11 bases line up with TRBD2. The ends lost 4 bases at V and 2 bases at J; junction bases unmatched: 7. The CDR3 length is 16 residues. Germline lookup yields CDR1 SGHAT and CDR2 FQNNGV. CDR3 sequence: CASSSRLAGRTYEQYF. In nucleotides, the CDR3 is TGTGCCAGCAGCTCCCGACTAGCGGGAAGAACCTACGAGCAGTACTTC. Using reference TRBV11-2 and TRBJ2-7 for the parts outside the CDR3, the full variable domain is EAGVAQSPRYKIIEKRQSVAFWCNPISGHATLYWYQQILGQGPKLLIQFQNNGVVDDSQLPKDRFSAERLKGVDSTLKIQPAKLEDSAVYLCASSSRLAGRTYEQYFGPGTRLTVT.

This chain connects TRBV5-1 to TRBJ2-5; D is ambiguous. Per germline, CDR1 SGHRS and CDR2 YFSETQ. The V end lost 0 bases, the J end lost 2 bases, and 8 bases lay between the germline ends. This CDR3 is built from 14 residues. The CDR3 reads CASSLVPEQETQYF. In DNA form, the CDR3 reads TGCGCCAGCAGCTTGGTTCCAGAGCAAGAGACCCAGTACTTC.

This clone was seen more than once but under ten times. The chain couples TRBV7-8 to TRBJ2-1, with 9 bases aligning to TRBD2. The CDR3 contains 15 residues. With V trimmed by 6 bases and J by 1 base, 4 bases remained unmatched. Per germline, CDR1 SGHVS and CDR2 FQNEAQ. The CDR3 DNA sequence: TGTGCCAGCAGTTCTAGCGGGGCTTCCTACAATGAGCAGTTCTTC. Protein sequence: CASSSSGASYNEQFF.

The V gene is TRBV6-1, the J gene TRBJ2-7; D uncertain. Germline CDR1 reads MNHNS; CDR2 reads SASEGT. The CDR3 length is 13 residues. V was trimmed by 2 bases and J by 0 bases, leaving 5 bases between them. The CDR3 sequence: CASSEPRSYEQYF. DNA for the CDR3: TGTGCCAGCAGTGAACCCCGCTCCTACGAGCAGTACTTC.

J is TRBJ2-5 and V is TRBV27; D is ambiguous. The ends were cut back, 0 bases at V and 4 bases at J, with 6 bases in the middle. CDR3 length: 13 residues. In germline, CDR1 is MNHEY, CDR2 SMNVEV (reference sequence). Written as DNA, the CDR3 is TGTGCCAGCAGTTTATCGGTTGGAGAGACCCAGTACTTC. It encodes CASSLSVGETQYF.

As DNA, the CDR3 is TGTGCCAGTAGTATAGTTGGTAAGGGGGCGGACTCACCCCTCCACTTT. Translation gives CASSIVGKGADSPLHF. The chain joins TRBV19 to TRBJ1-6; TRBD1 matches 7 bases. Unmatched junction bases numbered 10, after V lost 1 base and J lost 10 bases. The CDR3 sequence is 16 residues long. Germline V gene sequence: CDR1 LNHDA, CDR2 SQIVND (reference sequence). The full variable domain, with the rest looked up from reference TRBV19 and TRBJ1-6, is DGGITQSPKYLFRKEGQNVTLSCEQNLNHDAMYWYRQDPGQGLRLIYYSQIVNDFQKGDIAEGYSVSREKKESFPLTVTSAQKNPTAFYLCASSIVGKGADSPLHFGNGTRLTVT.

The V call is TRBV30, the J call TRBJ1-4, with D perhaps TRBD1 (5 bases). V gave up 0 bases and J gave up 1 base, with 12 bases separating them. The CDR3 sequence is 16 residues long. In germline, CDR1 is GTSNPN, CDR2 SVGIG (reference sequence). The CDR3 nucleotides read TGTGCCTGGAGTGTATTGTCAGGGAGAACTAATGAAAAACTGTTTTTT. As protein: CAWSVLSGRTNEKLFF. The full variable domain, its missing parts supplied by reference TRBV30 and TRBJ1-4, is SQTIHQWPATLVQPVGSPLSLECTVEGTSNPNLYWYRQAAGRGLQLLFYSVGIGQISSEVPQNLSASRPQDRQFILSSKKLLLSDSGFYLCAWSVLSGRTNEKLFFGSGTQLSVL.

This rearrangement joins TRBV7-9 to TRBJ2-5; 7 positions match TRBD2. The CDR3 contains 14 residues. CDR1 SEHNR and CDR2 FQNEAQ come from the germline V gene (reference sequence). V lost 3 bases to trimming and J lost 5 bases; unmatched junction nucleotides: 6. CDR3 in DNA: TGTGCCAGCAGCTTGACTAGCTCGAGGGAGACCCAGTACTTC. It is translated as CASSLTSSRETQYF.

V usage is TRBV5-4 and J usage is TRBJ2-3, with TRBD2 matching over 13 bases. Looked up from germline, CDR1 is SGHNT and CDR2 is YYREEE (reference sequence). The V segment lost 2 bases and the J segment 4 bases; nucleotides outside the gene matches: 4. The CDR3 runs to 16 residues. The CDR3 spells CASSFRLAGGADTQYF. The CDR3 DNA sequence: TGTGCCAGCAGCTTCCGACTAGCGGGAGGCGCAGATACGCAGTATTTT.

The chain couples TRBV7-8 to TRBJ1-4, with D maybe TRBD1 (5 bases). Germline CDR1 is SGHVS and CDR2 is FQNEAQ. The CDR3 is 16 amino acids. V lost 3 bases, J lost 0 bases, and 11 bases lay in between. DNA for the CDR3: TGTGCCAGCAGCTTGACAGACAGAGCAACTAATGAAAAACTGTTTTTT. This gives the protein CASSLTDRATNEKLFF.

The rearrangement joins TRBV7-6 to TRBJ1-5; tentatively, D is TRBD1 (5 bases). The ends were cut back, 4 bases at V and 11 bases at J, with 9 bases in the middle. This CDR3 spans 11 amino acids. CDR1 is SGHVS and CDR2 is FNYEAQ in the germline V gene. DNA for the CDR3: TGTGCCAGCAGCTGGGGGTGGGCCCAGCATTTT. Translating gives CASSWGWAQHF.

The chain couples TRBV4-1 to TRBJ1-2, with D uncertain. Germline loops: CDR1 MGHRA, CDR2 YSYEKL. Trimming stripped 1 base from V and 4 bases from J, with 10 bases between. This CDR3 contains 14 residues. The CDR3 loop reads CASSQVTALYGYTF. CDR3 in DNA: TGCGCCAGCAGCCAAGTGACTGCCCTCTATGGCTACACCTTC.

The rearrangement links TRBV11-2 to TRBJ2-1; maybe TRBD1 (6 bases). V lost 5 bases and J lost 5, with 13 bases in between. CDR1 is SGHAT and CDR2 is FQNNGV in the germline V gene. The CDR3 extends over 14 amino acids. The CDR3 DNA reads as TGTGCCAGCAGCACATCGGACAGAAACAATGAGCAGTTCTTC. This translates into CASSTSDRNNEQFF.

This clone was observed a single time. The chain couples TRBV5-1 to TRBJ2-1; 11 bases match TRBD2. The CDR3 loop spans 17 amino acids. The V segment lost 1 base and the J segment 3 bases; nucleotides outside the gene matches: 6. CDR1 is SGHRS, CDR2 YFSETQ, per germline. The CDR3 spells CASSLRRTSGSYNEQFF. CDR3 bases: TGCGCCAGCAGCTTGAGGAGAACTAGCGGGAGCTACAATGAGCAGTTCTTC.

This clone occurred once. The chain combines TRBV5-6 with TRBJ1-1, with D perhaps TRBD1 (5 bases). Germline assignment: CDR1 SGHDT and CDR2 YYEEEE. The CDR3 runs to 13 residues. Trimming left V 5 bases short and J 3 bases short, with 11 bases between. CDR3 residues: CASSWDDHTEAFF. The CDR3 DNA sequence: TGTGCCAGCAGTTGGGACGACCACACTGAAGCTTTCTTT.

In its sample, this clone was seen once. This rearrangement joins TRBV28 to TRBJ2-3, with D unclear. This CDR3 has 14 amino acids. Germline V gene lookup returns CDR1 MDHEN and CDR2 SYDVKM. V lost 2 bases, J lost 0 bases, and 6 bases lay in between. The CDR3 DNA reads TGTGCCAGCAGTTTAGACCCTAGCACAGATACGCAGTATTTT. Protein: CASSLDPSTDTQYF.

The chain links TRBV29-1 to TRBJ1-2; 9 bases agree with TRBD1. Germline loops: CDR1 SQVTM, CDR2 ANQGSEA. The CDR3 consists of 13 residues. V trimming: 5 bases; J trimming: 8 bases; junction bases outside the gene matches: 9. CDR3 coding DNA: TGCAGCGTTCCCTCGGACAGGGGATACGGCTACACCTTC. This codes for CSVPSDRGYGYTF.

CDR3 sequence (DNA): TGTGCCAGCAGCGTATTCGGAGGGCTAACAGATACGCAGTATTTT. It yields the protein CASSVFGGLTDTQYF. The J gene is TRBJ2-3, the V gene TRBV9, with a possible D match to TRBD2 (6 bases). Trimming pared 1 base from V and 3 bases from J, leaving 12 bases between. There are 15 residues in the CDR3. Germline assignment: CDR1 SGDLS and CDR2 YYNGEE. The complete variable domain, with remaining parts taken from reference TRBV9 and TRBJ2-3, reads DSGVTQTPKHLITATGQRVTLRCSPRSGDLSVYWYQQSLDQGLQFLIQYYNGEERAKGNILERFSAQQFPDLHSELNLSSLELGDSALYFCASSVFGGLTDTQYFGPGTRLTVL.

The V gene is TRBV5-1, the J gene TRBJ2-1; TRBD2 agrees at 9 bases. The CDR3 totals 16 residues. Germline loops: CDR1 SGHRS, CDR2 YFSETQ. With 0 bases clipped from V and 6 bases from J, the junction kept 7 bases outside the gene matches. The CDR3 coding sequence is TGCGCCAGCAGCTTGGGAGCGGGAGGTCCTTTCAATGAGCAGTTCTTC. The encoded protein is CASSLGAGGPFNEQFF.

The J gene is TRBJ1-6, the V gene TRBV7-2, with 8 bases fitting TRBD1. There are 14 residues in the CDR3. Losses at the gene ends were 6 bases for V and 10 bases for J; bases not matched to a gene: 8. CDR1 and CDR2 (germline): SGHTA, FQGNSA. The CDR3 sequence: CASRPTGAWSPLHF. CDR3 nucleotides: TGTGCCAGCAGGCCGACAGGGGCTTGGTCACCCCTCCACTTT.

DNA for the CDR3: TGCGCCAGCAGCTTGGGGCAGGGGGCGCCCACAGATACGCAGTATTTT. Residues: CASSLGQGAPTDTQYF. The V and J genes are TRBV5-1 and TRBJ2-3; TRBD1 matches at 8 bases. V shed 0 bases, J shed 2 bases, and the junction held 5 bases outside the gene matches. The length of the CDR3 is 16 residues. Germline CDR1 and CDR2: SGHRS and YFSETQ.

The sample holds a few counts of this clone. The rearrangement links TRBV19 to TRBJ2-3, with D possibly being TRBD1 (6 bases). This CDR3 is 14 amino acids long. Trimming removed 1 base from V and 2 bases from J, with 7 bases in between. Germline V gene sequence: CDR1 LNHDA, CDR2 SQIVND (reference sequence). CDR3 protein: CASSIAGDTDTQYF. The DNA for the CDR3 is TGTGCCAGTAGTATAGCAGGGGACACAGATACGCAGTATTTT.

The gene calls are TRBV6-5 and TRBJ2-7; the match to TRBD1 covers 8 bases. This CDR3 has 14 amino acids. With V trimmed by 8 bases and J by 3 bases, 9 bases remained unmatched. Germline V gene sequence: CDR1 MNHEY, CDR2 SVGAGI. CDR3 region: CASREDRVSYEQYF. The CDR3 DNA is TGTGCCAGCCGCGAGGACAGGGTTAGCTACGAGCAGTACTTC.

This sequence joins TRBV6-5 and TRBJ2-1; perhaps TRBD1 as D (6 bases). The V and J ends lost 6 bases and 1 base respectively, with 13 bases between them. This CDR3 spans 15 amino acids. Germline V CDR1 and CDR2: MNHEY, SVGAGI. CDR3 sequence reads: CASSITRGSYNEQFF. DNA for the CDR3: TGTGCCAGCAGCATAACAAGGGGGTCCTACAATGAGCAGTTCTTC.

The chain couples TRBV18 to TRBJ2-7; D is tentatively TRBD1 or TRBD2 (5 bases each). Trimming cost V 4 bases and J 2 bases, with 12 bases left between them. The CDR3 has 14 residues. Germline V gives CDR1 KGHSH, CDR2 LQKENI. The CDR3 sequence is CASSLGPLTYEQYF. The CDR3 DNA follows: TGTGCCAGCTCACTGGGACCTCTTACCTACGAGCAGTACTTC.

The gene calls are TRBV6-5 and TRBJ2-7; D is perhaps TRBD1 (6 bases). Germline V gives CDR1 MNHEY, CDR2 SVGAGI. This CDR3 is built from 14 residues. V lost 6 bases and J 3 bases, leaving 15 bases between the germline ends. CDR3 amino acids: CASSEFTGYYEQYF. The DNA of the CDR3 is TGTGCCAGCAGCGAATTTACAGGGTACTACGAGCAGTACTTC.

The chain combines TRBV5-6 with TRBJ2-3, with D perhaps TRBD2 (6 bases). The germline V gene encodes CDR1 SGHDT and CDR2 YYEEEE. The CDR3 extends over 14 amino acids. V lost 2 bases to trimming and J lost 5 bases, with 12 bases between them. CDR3 residues: CASSLTGSLDTQYF. The CDR3 DNA is TGTGCCAGCAGCTTAACCGGGAGTTTAGATACGCAGTATTTT.

The chain recombines TRBV6-1 with TRBJ2-6; D may correspond to TRBD1 or TRBD2 (5 bases each). Trimming cost V 4 bases and J 2 bases, with 6 bases left between them. The length of the CDR3 is 14 residues. Germline values: CDR1 MNHNS, CDR2 SASEGT. In DNA, the CDR3 is TGTGCCAGCAGTGGGGGACCTGGGGCCAACGTCCTGACTTTC. This gives the protein CASSGGPGANVLTF.